These 21 T cell receptor beta chains were sequenced from one sample in a study of T-cell reconstitution after alpha-beta-depleted transplantation in children. Unique molecular identifiers featured in how the TCRbeta library was prepared. Using its own MiXCR run on the PCR reads, TCRdb lists one record per CDR3 protein. This repertoire shows around 700,000 distinct CDR3 sequences, around 12% found once; its top ten account for around 0.8%. The input for sequencing was PBMCs, taken before TCRalphabeta/CD19-depleted stem cell transplant. The source is a girl aged 2-10 years with congenital amegakaryocytic thrombocytopenia, due to receive a stem cell transplant.

This clonotype was observed many times. The rearrangement joins TRBV5-1 to TRBJ2-7, with 7 bases that match TRBD1. In germline, CDR1 is SGHRS, CDR2 YFSETQ. Unmatched junction bases numbered 6, after V lost 4 bases and J lost 2 bases. The CDR3 is 14 residues long. The CDR3 region is CASSPGQAAYEQYF. DNA of the CDR3: TGCGCCAGCAGCCCCGGACAGGCGGCCTACGAGCAGTACTTC.

This clonotype was observed a few times. V is TRBV2 and J is TRBJ2-7; D is perhaps TRBD1 or TRBD2 (5 bases each). Trimming cost V 6 bases and J 5 bases, with 29 bases left between them. This CDR3 region has 18 residues. Germline V gives CDR1 SNHLY, CDR2 FYNNEI. In nucleotides, the CDR3 is TGTGCCAGCAGCGGATCTGAAGTCTGGGACGGACCCCTCCACGAGCAGTACTTC. Protein: CASSGSEVWDGPLHEQYF.

This clonotype was recorded at least ten times. This sequence joins TRBV5-1 and TRBJ1-4; a possible D gene is TRBD1 (6 bases). Germline assignment: CDR1 SGHRS and CDR2 YFSETQ. V gave up 4 bases and J gave up 0 bases, with 10 bases separating them. The CDR3 runs 15 residues. Written as DNA, the CDR3 is TGCGCCAGCAGCCCGGGACACTCAACTAATGAAAAACTGTTTTTT. This gives the protein CASSPGHSTNEKLFF.

This clonotype has ten or more counts. This chain joins TRBV20-1 and TRBJ2-3; 12 bases agree with TRBD2. V lost 6 bases and J lost 0; bases outside the gene matches: 13. This CDR3 has 18 amino acids. Germline CDR1 DFQATT, CDR2 SNEGSKA (reference sequence). The chain's CDR3 is CSASGLAGFSSSTDTQYF. The CDR3 nucleotides are TGCAGTGCCTCGGGACTAGCGGGCTTCTCCTCCAGCACAGATACGCAGTATTTT.

The chain has TRBV9 and TRBJ1-2; 9 bases map to TRBD1. The V and J ends lost 4 bases and 7 bases, in that order; junction bases with no gene match: 8. This CDR3 has 14 amino acids. Per the germline V gene, CDR1 is SGDLS and CDR2 is YYNGEE. CDR3 DNA: TGTGCCAGCAGCTACGGGACAGGGCTGAGTGGCTACACCTTC. This codes for CASSYGTGLSGYTF.

This clonotype was observed many times. The chain combines TRBV12-3 or TRBV12-4 with TRBJ2-1; maybe TRBD2 (5 bases). This CDR3 comprises 14 residues. The DNA of the CDR3 is TGTGCAAGCGGCGCGGCCTCAAAAGGGTGGGAGCAGTTCTTC. Translation gives CASGAASKGWEQFF.

This clonotype has a count of ten or more. V gene TRBV20-1 combines with J gene TRBJ1-2; D unclear. Deletions cut 8 bases from V and 8 bases from J, with 12 bases between. This CDR3 has 10 residues. Germline CDR1 DFQATT, CDR2 SNEGSKA (reference sequence). CDR3 in DNA: TGCAGTACTAACGTTGAAGGCTACACCTTC. Protein: CSTNVEGYTF.

Remarks on this clonotype: A much larger clone lies one base from this, so it may be a read error. Here the CDR3 reads CASNDQQAQFF. The CDR3 DNA reads TGTGCCAGCAATGACCAGCAGGCGCAGTTCTTC. The rearrangement uses TRBV2 and TRBJ2-1; D remains unclear. The V and J ends lost 7 bases and 12 bases respectively, with 13 bases between them. The CDR3 is 11 amino acids. In germline, CDR1 is SNHLY, CDR2 FYNNEI.

This clonotype has a count of ten or more. The chain links TRBV24-1 to TRBJ2-3; 9 bases agree with TRBD1. Germline V CDR1 and CDR2: KGHDR, SFDVKD. Trimming at V came to 6 bases and at J to 4 bases, leaving 4 bases not matched to a gene. The CDR3 contains 14 residues. The CDR3 loop is CATSPGTGSDTQYF. Written as DNA, the CDR3 is TGTGCCACCAGTCCCGGGACAGGGTCAGATACGCAGTATTTT.

This clonotype appeared many times. DNA for the CDR3: TGTGCCAGCAGCTTAGGATGGGACACGTACAATGAGCAGTTCTTC. Translating gives CASSLGWDTYNEQFF. The chain uses TRBV7-9 and TRBJ2-1, with D perhaps TRBD1 (6 bases). Trimming took 1 base from V and 4 from J, leaving 11 bases between them. The CDR3 runs 15 residues. Per germline, CDR1 SEHNR and CDR2 FQNEAQ (reference sequence).

This clonotype was recorded a few times. The rearrangement uses TRBV20-1 and TRBJ2-1; the match to TRBD2 covers 9 bases. The trim removed 5 bases at V and 4 bases at J, leaving 9 bases unmatched. The germline V gene has CDR1 DFQATT and CDR2 SNEGSKA (reference sequence). The CDR3 contains 15 residues. This CDR3 reads CSAADPSGVYNEQFF. The CDR3, as DNA: TGCAGTGCTGCCGACCCTAGCGGGGTGTACAATGAGCAGTTCTTC.

This clonotype was counted between two and nine times. The rearrangement links TRBV29-1 to TRBJ2-1; D gene ambiguous. The V gene's germline CDR1 is SQVTM and CDR2 ANQGSEA. Trimming removed 5 bases from V and 8 bases from J, with 16 bases in between. This CDR3 is 13 amino acids long. The CDR3 sequence: CSVTVLSTHEQFF. The CDR3 nucleotides are TGCAGCGTTACAGTTCTTAGCACCCATGAGCAGTTCTTC.

There are many counts of this clonotype. V gene TRBV3-1 combines with J gene TRBJ2-1; the D gene is possibly TRBD1 (6 bases). Germline lookup yields CDR1 LGHDT and CDR2 YNNKEL (reference sequence). The CDR3 runs to 13 residues. V dropped 2 bases and J dropped 10 bases, with 12 bases sitting between them. The CDR3 spells CASSQRGTGEQFF. CDR3 nucleotide sequence: TGTGCCAGCAGCCAAAGGGGGACGGGGGAGCAGTTCTTC.

This clonotype was seen many times. V is TRBV5-1 and J is TRBJ2-7, with 9 positions matching TRBD2. Germline CDR1 reads SGHRS; CDR2 reads YFSETQ. This CDR3 contains 14 residues. V lost 4 bases to trimming and J lost 5 bases; unmatched junction nucleotides: 7. The CDR3: CASSAESGRNEQYF. CDR3 sequence (DNA): TGCGCCAGCAGCGCCGAGAGCGGGAGGAACGAGCAGTACTTC.

The V and J genes are TRBV18 and TRBJ2-3, with 8 bases matching TRBD2. This CDR3 contains 16 residues. From germline, CDR1 is KGHSH and CDR2 LQKENI. Germline trimming cut 0 bases from V and 3 bases from J; bases unmatched to any gene: 5. The CDR3 DNA follows: TGTGCCAGCTCACCACCTCTAGCGGGTCCTACAGATACGCAGTATTTT. It specifies CASSPPLAGPTDTQYF.

This clonotype was found many times. The chain has TRBV5-1 and TRBJ2-3; the D is unclear. CDR1 and CDR2 (germline): SGHRS, YFSETQ. CDR3 size: 16 residues. V lost 3 bases, J lost 4 bases, and 18 bases lay in between. In nucleotides, the CDR3 is TGCGCCAGCAGCTCCCGGACCGAAGGTTACGCAGATACGCAGTATTTT. It specifies CASSSRTEGYADTQYF.

This clonotype was seen ten or more times. V and J are TRBV4-1 and TRBJ2-3, with a weak D call TRBD2 (5 bases). In germline, CDR1 is MGHRA, CDR2 YSYEKL. This CDR3 is built from 13 residues. Trimming pared 0 bases from V and 10 bases from J, leaving 11 bases between. The CDR3 DNA is TGCGCCAGCAGCCAAGAGGCTAGCCGTGCGCAGTATTTT. The encoded protein is CASSQEASRAQYF.

This clonotype turned up a few times. CDR3: CSVEEASGSSYEQYF. CDR3 DNA: TGCAGCGTTGAGGAGGCTAGCGGGAGCTCCTACGAGCAGTACTTC. The genes are TRBV29-1 and TRBJ2-7, with 10 bases that match TRBD2. V lost 3 bases, J lost 0 bases, and 5 bases stayed unmatched. Germline CDR1 SQVTM, CDR2 ANQGSEA. CDR3 length: 15 amino acids.

About this clonotype itself: This sequence may be a read error, since a much larger clone differs from it by one base. The DNA of the CDR3 is TGCGCCAGCAGCCAAGGAATTCGGGTGCAGACCAAATACGAGCAGTCCTTC. Translated: CASSQGIRVQTKYEQSF. The chain joins TRBV4-1 to TRBJ2-7; D call uncertain. This CDR3 is built from 17 residues. Germline CDR1 MGHRA, CDR2 YSYEKL.

This clonotype has a handful of counts. Written as DNA, the CDR3 is TGTGCCAGCAGCCAAAATCCAAGCGGGAGTGCTTACGAGCAGTACTTC. Translating it yields CASSQNPSGSAYEQYF. This chain uses TRBV4-2 with TRBJ2-7; TRBD2 matches 8 bases. Germline CDR1 is LGHNA and CDR2 is YNFKEQ. This CDR3 has 16 amino acids. Trimming removed 2 bases from V and 4 bases from J; junction bases left unmatched: 10.

V is TRBV19 and J is TRBJ2-6; D is perhaps TRBD1 (6 bases). Germline lookup yields CDR1 LNHDA and CDR2 SQIVND (reference sequence). The CDR3 is 15 residues long. Trimming removed 5 bases from V and 3 bases from J, with 11 bases in between. This CDR3 is CASSFQGYGANVLTF. The CDR3 nucleotides are TGTGCCAGTAGTTTCCAGGGGTATGGGGCCAACGTCCTGACTTTC.